This T cell receptor (beta chain) was documented in a study of cytomegalovirus exposure and HLA in healthy donors. Broader study findings: Rates of TCR association differed by HLA locus in a later analysis, with DRB1 highest and HLA-C lowest. Three chains tied to CMV proved CMV antigen-specific in vitro. Most of the TCR beta V segments (in an earlier analysis) were productive either about 87% or about 30% of the time. Several of the most significant clusters appeared linked to common viral pathogens, based on a later analysis.

Germline lookup yields CDR1 GTSNPN and CDR2 SVGIG (reference sequence). J gave up 14 bases and V 4 bases, and 6 bases lay outside the gene matches. The CDR3 runs 11 residues. The PCR ran on 60 Vbeta and 13 Jbeta primers. Profiling relied on immunoSEQ multiplex PCR, and the TCRdb table lists in-frame clones only, not all of them. The sample holds around 170,000 clones; roughly 70% are singletons and the top ten take approximately 1.6%. With respect to this clone: Its antigen is not known.

The chain has TRBV30 and TRBJ2-3, with 10 bases that match TRBD2. This receptor was identified in a girl aged 10-17 years in good health and CMV-seronegative. Specimen: PBMCs. The CDR3 DNA reads as TGTGCCTGGACGGTTAGCGGGGGGCGGTATTTT. It specifies CAWTVSGGRYF.